This T cell receptor (beta chain) appears in the sequencing data of a study of blood T cell repertoires in COVID-19. Study in general: Both acute and convalescent COVID-19 samples were obtained from the United States, Italy and Spain. From T cells, B-cell-depleted T cells, or PBMCs came the material, which was cDNA or gDNA.

Original data processing: Counts of nucleated cells, estimated from reference gene primer amplification, were obtained. Profiling relied on immunoSEQ multiplex PCR, and the TCRdb table lists in-frame clones only, not all of them. That table gives V, J and clone size, and the DNA gave D and trimming. The sample has 80,000 to 90,000 clones; more than 75% are singletons. Looked up from germline, CDR1 is SGHRS and CDR2 is YFSETQ. The CDR3 totals 14 residues. After removal of 4 bases from V and 1 base from J, the junction contained 4 bases not matched to a gene. Material: peripheral blood. The receptor was isolated from a woman of 80 years or more with acute or convalescent COVID-19. The chain joins TRBV5-1 to TRBJ2-5, with 7 bases that match TRBD2. In DNA form, the CDR3 reads TGCGCCAGCAGCAGTGGGGGGGGCCAAGAGACCCAGTACTTC. As protein: CASSSGGGQETQYF.